Below are 26 T cell receptor beta chains sequenced from a single sample in a study of T cells in Graves' hyperthyroidism and ophthalmopathy. It was RNA transcripts that yielded the amplified TCR beta CDR3 regions. HTBI primers were the set used in a first-round RT-PCR of the TCR CDR3. One entry per CDR3 protein results from TCRdb running MiXCR on the multiplex PCR reads. The sample lists about 720,000 distinct CDR3 sequences, roughly 17% occurring once. The sample taken for sequencing was blood. These receptors were collected from a man between 18 and 29 years old with Graves' hyperthyroidism.

The rearrangement uses TRBV6-4 and TRBJ2-1; 12 bases are shared with TRBD2. This CDR3 is built from 14 residues. Germline V gene lookup returns CDR1 MRHNA and CDR2 SNTAGT. With 10 bases clipped from V and 7 bases from J, the junction kept 8 bases outside the gene matches. The CDR3 DNA reads as TGTGCCACCCCGCCTAGCGGGAGGGAAAATGAGCAGTTCTTC. This gives the protein CATPPSGRENEQFF.

This clonotype was recorded at least ten times. The chain carries TRBV28 and TRBJ1-1, with 7 bases fitting TRBD1. V shed 5 bases and J 8 bases; nucleotides not matched to a gene: 5. This CDR3 contains 12 residues. The germline CDR1 and CDR2 sequences are MDHEN and SYDVKM. Here the CDR3 DNA reads TGTGCCAGCAGTCTACAGGGGCTGGAAGCTTTCTTT. This encodes CASSLQGLEAFF.

This clonotype came up a few times. The chain couples TRBV24-1 to TRBJ2-1, with D possibly being TRBD1 (6 bases). The CDR3 sequence is 16 residues long. CDR1 and CDR2 (germline): KGHDR, SFDVKD. Trimming took 3 bases from V and 5 from J, leaving 16 bases between them. The CDR3 region has the DNA TGTGCCACCAGTGATCCCGCAGCGCAGGGGCACAATGAGCAGTTCTTC. Residues: CATSDPAAQGHNEQFF.

In its sample, this clonotype was seen a few times. The CDR3 region is CASSEDRESQPQHF. As DNA, the CDR3 is TGTGCCAGCAGCGAGGACAGGGAAAGTCAGCCCCAGCATTTT. The rearrangement joins TRBV11-2 to TRBJ1-5, with 8 bases matching TRBD1. Germline CDR1 reads SGHAT; CDR2 reads FQNNGV. After removal of 5 bases from V and 6 bases from J, the junction contained 6 bases not matched to a gene. The CDR3 is 14 residues long.

Turning to this clonotype: A read error may explain this, as a much larger clone is one base away. The chain combines TRBV20-1 with TRBJ2-1; D gene uncertain. Germline values: CDR1 DFQATT, CDR2 SNEGSKA (reference sequence). CDR3 size: 15 residues. The CDR3 sequence is CSATRSPSSYDEQFF. The CDR3 DNA is TGCAGTGCTACTAGGAGCCCCAGCTCCTACGATGAGCAGTTCTTC.

V and J are TRBV11-1 and TRBJ2-2; the match to TRBD2 covers 8 bases. The CDR3 totals 16 residues. With V trimmed by 7 bases and J by 4 bases, 11 bases remained unmatched. CDR1 is SGHAT, CDR2 FQDESV, per germline (reference sequence). The CDR3 is CASNHLGTSPTGELFF. CDR3 bases: TGTGCCAGCAACCATCTCGGGACTAGTCCCACCGGGGAGCTGTTTTTT.

This clonotype was seen ten or more times. V gene TRBV2 combines with J gene TRBJ2-3; possible D gene TRBD2, 6 bases. CDR3 size: 14 residues. CDR1 SNHLY and CDR2 FYNNEI come from the germline V gene. V lost 6 bases to trimming and J lost 3 bases, with 13 bases between them. CDR3 DNA sequence: TGTGCCAGCAGAACAGGAGGGGCGACAGATACGCAGTATTTT. Protein product: CASRTGGATDTQYF. The variable domain in full, completed from reference TRBV2 and TRBJ2-3, reads EPEVTQTPSHQVTQMGQEVILRCVPISNHLYFYWYRQILGQKVEFLVSFYNNEISEKSEIFDDQFSVERPDGSNFTLKIRSTKLEDSAMYFCASRTGGATDTQYFGPGTRLTVL.

This clonotype came up a few times. The chain links TRBV6-4 to TRBJ2-7; D gene ambiguous. The germline V and J ends were trimmed by 7 bases and 0 bases, with 13 bases remaining between them. The CDR3 has 14 amino acids. Germline-derived CDR1 and CDR2 are MRHNA and SNTAGT. The CDR3 region has the DNA TGTGCCAGCAACAGCCGGGTGAGCTCCTACGAGCAGTACTTC. It codes for CASNSRVSSYEQYF.

This clonotype was observed at least ten times. This sequence joins TRBV20-1 and TRBJ2-3, with D uncertain. The CDR3 totals 14 residues. In germline, CDR1 is DFQATT, CDR2 SNEGSKA (reference sequence). V was pared by 6 bases and J by 0 bases, with 13 bases between. The CDR3 nucleotides read TGCAGTGCCCCCCACGGTTCAAGCACAGATACGCAGTATTTT. It encodes CSAPHGSSTDTQYF.

As for this clonotype: A much larger clone lies a single base off, so this may be a read error. The rearrangement uses TRBV28 and TRBJ2-7; weak D call: TRBD2 (5 bases). Germline V gene data show CDR1 as MDHEN and CDR2 as SYDVKM. The CDR3 has 13 amino acids. V was shortened by 8 bases and J by 1 base, with 12 bases between the two germline ends. CDR3: CASQWELSYEQYF. The CDR3 nucleotides read TGTGCCAGCCAGTGGGAGTTATCCTACGAGCAGTACTTC.

This clonotype was recorded at least ten times. V gene TRBV11-3 combines with J gene TRBJ2-2; D is perhaps TRBD2 (5 bases). Germline CDR1 SGHNT, CDR2 YENEEA. V was pared by 5 bases and J by 7 bases, with 11 bases between. This CDR3 has 13 residues. The CDR3 sequence: CASSKSEGGELFF. The CDR3 DNA reads as TGTGCCAGCAGCAAATCAGAGGGCGGGGAGCTGTTTTTT. Complete variable domain (other parts from reference TRBV11-3 and TRBJ2-2): EAGVVQSPRYKIIEKKQPVAFWCNPISGHNTLYWYLQNLGQGPELLIRYENEEAVDDSQLPKDRFSAERLKGVDSTLKIQPAELGDSAVYLCASSKSEGGELFFGEGSRLTVL.

This clonotype was detected a few times. CDR3 amino acids: CASSTLGREDLYF. For the CDR3, the DNA is TGTGCCAGCAGTACCTTGGGACGAGAGGACCTGTATTTT. The chain combines TRBV12-3 or TRBV12-4 with TRBJ2-3; D tentatively fits TRBD1 or TRBD2 (5 bases each). The CDR3 length is 13 residues. V was shortened by 5 bases and J by 14 bases, with 20 bases between the two germline ends.

This clonotype was seen many times. CDR3 amino acids: CASSSLTRAYEQYF. CDR3 nucleotides: TGTGCCAGCAGCTCCCTGACAAGGGCTTACGAGCAGTACTTC. This sequence joins TRBV7-9 and TRBJ2-7; no clear D gene. Germline CDR1 SEHNR, CDR2 FQNEAQ (reference sequence). The CDR3 extends over 14 amino acids. The ends were cut back, 4 bases at V and 4 bases at J, with 14 bases in the middle.

This clonotype appeared a few times. The chain combines TRBV7-9 with TRBJ2-5; 10 bases are a match to TRBD2. V shed 2 bases and J 5 bases; nucleotides not matched to a gene: 8. From germline, CDR1 is SEHNR and CDR2 FQNEAQ (reference sequence). CDR3 length equals 16 residues. CDR3 coding DNA: TGTGCCAGCAGCTTAAACAAAGCGGGAGGGCCCGAGACCCAGTACTTC. Protein sequence: CASSLNKAGGPETQYF.

The gene calls are TRBV19 and TRBJ2-7; D not resolved. The CDR3 totals 11 residues. V shed 1 base and J shed 3 bases, with 1 base lying between them. CDR1 is LNHDA, CDR2 SQIVND, per germline (reference sequence). The CDR3 region is CASSIGYEQYF. CDR3 bases: TGTGCCAGTAGTATAGGCTACGAGCAGTACTTC. The whole variable domain, remainder taken from reference TRBV19 and TRBJ2-7, is DGGITQSPKYLFRKEGQNVTLSCEQNLNHDAMYWYRQDPGQGLRLIYYSQIVNDFQKGDIAEGYSVSREKKESFPLTVTSAQKNPTAFYLCASSIGYEQYFGPGTRLTVT.

The V call is TRBV24-1, the J call TRBJ2-1; possibly TRBD2 for D (5 bases). CDR1 KGHDR and CDR2 SFDVKD come from the germline V gene. The CDR3 consists of 13 residues. Trimming shortened V by 2 bases and J by 7 bases, and 8 bases separated the two germline ends. CDR3 region: CATSDWRRNEQFF. The CDR3 DNA reads TGTGCCACCAGTGATTGGAGGAGAAATGAGCAGTTCTTC.

The V call is TRBV9, the J call TRBJ2-5; 7 nucleotides align to TRBD1. CDR1 is SGDLS, CDR2 YYNGEE, per germline. This CDR3 spans 15 amino acids. V was pared by 4 bases and J by 1 base, with 7 bases of the junction left unmatched. The chain's CDR3 is CASSSPRGRQETQYF. Here the CDR3 DNA reads TGTGCCAGCAGCTCTCCGAGGGGGCGCCAAGAGACCCAGTACTTC.

Ten or more counts support this clonotype. V gene TRBV30 combines with J gene TRBJ2-1; 8 bases agree with TRBD2. The germline gives CDR1 GTSNPN, CDR2 SVGIG (reference sequence). This CDR3 region has 16 residues. Trimming removed 7 bases from V and 2 bases from J; junction bases left unmatched: 13. CDR3 DNA: TGTGCCTTAACGGAGGGGAACGGGAGGGCCTACAATGAGCAGTTCTTC. It encodes CALTEGNGRAYNEQFF.

In its sample, this clonotype was seen a few times. The chain is built from TRBV29-1 and TRBJ2-3; 9 nucleotides line up with TRBD2. This CDR3 comprises 14 residues. Germline V gives CDR1 SQVTM, CDR2 ANQGSEA. Losses at the gene ends were 4 bases for V and 2 bases for J; bases not matched to a gene: 4. This CDR3 is CSVGVAGVTDTQYF. In DNA, the CDR3 is TGCAGCGTTGGGGTAGCGGGAGTCACAGATACGCAGTATTTT.

This clonotype came up once. The chain carries TRBV7-2 and TRBJ2-7, with no clear D. Germline CDR1 and CDR2: SGHTA and FQGNSA. CDR3 length: 13 amino acids. V lost 3 bases to trimming and J lost 0 bases, with 6 bases between them. The DNA for the CDR3 is TGTGCCAGCAGCTTTATTTCCTCCTACGAGCAGTACTTC. Its protein product is CASSFISSYEQYF.

This chain joins TRBV19 and TRBJ2-7; maybe TRBD2 (6 bases). The CDR3 loop spans 16 amino acids. Germline V gene sequence: CDR1 LNHDA, CDR2 SQIVND (reference sequence). V was trimmed by 7 bases and J by 2 bases, leaving 21 bases between them. CDR3 sequence: CASTFMRQGGTYEQYF. The DNA for the CDR3 is TGTGCCAGTACATTCATGAGGCAGGGAGGAACCTACGAGCAGTACTTC.

This clonotype was seen many times. The chain couples TRBV5-1 to TRBJ2-7; the D is unclear. This CDR3 comprises 13 residues. The ends were cut back, 3 bases at V and 6 bases at J, with 13 bases in the middle. CDR1 and CDR2 from the germline V gene are SGHRS and YFSETQ. CDR3 sequence (DNA): TGCGCCAGCAGCTCTCCAGCTCCCCTCGAGCAGTACTTC. The encoded protein is CASSSPAPLEQYF.

J is TRBJ1-2 and V is TRBV3-1; 8 positions agree with TRBD1. This CDR3 contains 17 residues. The V gene end was trimmed by 3 bases and the J gene end by 0 bases; junction bases not matched to a gene: 9. The V gene's germline CDR1 is LGHDT and CDR2 YNNKEL (reference sequence). The DNA for the CDR3 is TGTGCCAGCAGCCAGGACAGGGTACAGGCATCTAACTATGGCTACACCTTC. Encoded protein: CASSQDRVQASNYGYTF. Supplemented by reference TRBV3-1 and TRBJ1-2, the full variable domain reads DTAVSQTPKYLVTQMGNDKSIKCEQNLGHDTMYWYKQDSKKFLKIMFSYNNKELIINETVPNRFSPKSPDKAHLNLHINSLELGDSAVYFCASSQDRVQASNYGYTFGSGTRLTVV.

This clonotype was found many times. The genes are TRBV3-1 and TRBJ2-1; D remains ambiguous. CDR3 length: 16 amino acids. V was clipped by 1 base and J by 8 bases, with 18 bases between them. CDR1 and CDR2 (germline): LGHDT, YNNKEL (reference sequence). CDR3 in DNA: TGTGCCAGCAGCCAAGCGATAGAATTAAAATCTCATGAGCAGTTCTTC. Its translation: CASSQAIELKSHEQFF.

At least ten counts were recorded for this clonotype. The chain links TRBV2 to TRBJ1-4; D is unclear. V lost 3 bases to trimming and J lost 4 bases, with 9 bases between them. The CDR3 runs 14 residues. Germline V gives CDR1 SNHLY, CDR2 FYNNEI. In DNA, the CDR3 is TGTGCCAGCAGTGACGAGAAGGGTAATGAAAAACTGTTTTTT. This codes for CASSDEKGNEKLFF.

Only a few counts were recorded for this clonotype. The rearrangement uses TRBV28 and TRBJ2-5; a possible D gene is TRBD2 (5 bases). Germline V gene sequence: CDR1 MDHEN, CDR2 SYDVKM. The CDR3 length is 15 residues. V gave up 6 bases and J gave up 4 bases, with 18 bases separating them. This CDR3 is CASSPRTRPRETQYF. The CDR3 nucleotides read TGTGCCAGCAGCCCTCGAACTAGGCCCCGAGAGACCCAGTACTTC.